This TCR beta chain was sequenced for a study of shared clonotypes between healthy human individuals. On the study more broadly: Each donor's CD4 naive and CD4 memory cells filled three plates apiece, CD8 naive two, and CD8 memory one.

Repertoires were generated with immunoSEQ multiplex PCR, while TCRdb's copy carries only in-frame clones and drops some. The sample holds 2 million to 2.5 million clones; more than 90% are singletons and the top ten take over 0.1%. V lost 1 base to trimming and J lost 5 bases, with 11 bases between them. Germline loops: CDR1 MGHRA, CDR2 YSYEKL. CDR3 length: 14 residues. For this clone: Its target is unknown.

Overall study findings and caveats: Against clonotypes common to all four donors, non-shared ones had lower generation probabilities. Researchers sampled only blood; tissue repertoires likely differ.

Sequencing was done on a sample of naive CD4+ T cells sorted from blood. Indicated subset: CD45RA+ positively selected. V is TRBV4-1 and J is TRBJ2-5, with no clear D. The receptor's source is a man aged 18 to 30 in good health. The CDR3 loop is CASSQVLRPETQYF. DNA of the CDR3: TGCGCCAGCAGCCAAGTTCTCAGGCCGGAGACCCAGTACTTC.